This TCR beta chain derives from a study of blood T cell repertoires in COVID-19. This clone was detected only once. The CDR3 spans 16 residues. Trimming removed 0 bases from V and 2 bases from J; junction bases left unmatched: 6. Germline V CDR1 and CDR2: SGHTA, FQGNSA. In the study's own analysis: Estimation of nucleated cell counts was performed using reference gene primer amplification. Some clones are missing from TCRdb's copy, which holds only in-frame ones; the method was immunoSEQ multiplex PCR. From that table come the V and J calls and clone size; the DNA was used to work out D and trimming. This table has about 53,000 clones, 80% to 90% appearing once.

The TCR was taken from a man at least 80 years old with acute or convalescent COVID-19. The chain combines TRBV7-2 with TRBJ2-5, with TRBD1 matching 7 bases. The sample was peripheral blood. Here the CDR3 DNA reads TGTGCCAGCAGCTTAGCAGGGGACAGCCGTCAAGAGACCCAGTACTTC. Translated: CASSLAGDSRQETQYF.